These 14 T cell receptor beta chains were sequenced from one sample in a study. TCRdb ran MiXCR on the 5' RACE reads and lists one entry per CDR3 protein. Of about 11,000 distinct CDR3 sequences listed, roughly 29% are singletons. Treg sorting used a CD4+CD25+CD127-/low gate. Material for sequencing was Tregs sorted from a lymph node. The receptor set was obtained from a female donor with breast cancer.

As concerns this clonotype: A much bigger clone sits one base away, suggesting this may be a read error. V and J are TRBV20-1 and TRBJ1-5; D may be TRBD1 (5 bases). Germline V CDR1 and CDR2: DFQATT, SNEGSKA (reference sequence). CDR3 length: 15 amino acids. The CDR3 nucleotides are TGCAGTACTAGAGATCCGGGGGACCTCAATCAGCCCCAGCATTTT. Protein product: CSTRDPGDLNQPQHF.

A single count supports this clonotype. Compared with germline, one end of the junction differs, possibly owing to a read error. This chain uses TRBV12-3 or TRBV12-4 with TRBJ1-2; D not resolved. This CDR3 comprises 12 residues. The CDR3 bases are TGTGCCAACAGTCTCACGATCGGTGGCTACACCTTC. Its translation is CANSLTIGGYTF.

By share, this clonotype ranks as medium-sized. V is TRBV6-1 and J is TRBJ2-1; 9 bases match TRBD2. The CDR3 runs to 17 residues. Losses at the gene ends were 3 bases for V and 6 bases for J; bases not matched to a gene: 12. Germline values: CDR1 MNHNS, CDR2 SASEGT. The CDR3 nucleotides read TGTGCCAGCAGTGATTTACCTAGCGGGACAACCTCCAATGAGCAGTTCTTC. Translated: CASSDLPSGTTSNEQFF.

This clonotype has ten or more counts. V is TRBV5-1 and J is TRBJ2-3, with TRBD1 identical over 9 bases. V lost 5 bases and J lost 3; bases outside the gene matches: 4. Germline V gene sequence: CDR1 SGHRS, CDR2 YFSETQ. The CDR3 extends over 14 amino acids. The CDR3 sequence: CASRSGQGTDTQYF. As DNA, the CDR3 is TGCGCCAGCAGATCCGGACAGGGGACAGATACGCAGTATTTT.

This clonotype was found a few times. V usage is TRBV7-6 and J usage is TRBJ2-7; 7 bases fit TRBD1. The V segment lost 4 bases and the J segment 4 bases; nucleotides outside the gene matches: 16. This CDR3 is 17 amino acids long. CDR1 is SGHVS and CDR2 is FNYEAQ in the germline V gene. The CDR3 spells CASSSQGIRDRSYEQYF. CDR3 DNA sequence: TGTGCCAGCAGCTCCCAGGGGATAAGGGACAGATCGTACGAGCAGTACTTC.

In its sample, this clonotype was seen many times. This chain uses TRBV20-1 with TRBJ2-1; D is perhaps TRBD2 (6 bases). V was shortened by 6 bases and J by 2 bases, with 14 bases between the two germline ends. Germline V CDR1 and CDR2: DFQATT, SNEGSKA (reference sequence). This CDR3 region has 14 residues. The DNA for the CDR3 is TGCAGTGCGGAGGGTGTCAGCGCCTACAATGAGCAGTTCTTC. Translating gives CSAEGVSAYNEQFF.

This clonotype was recorded a few times. This sequence may be a read error, since a much larger clone differs from it by one base. The V and J genes are TRBV3-1 and TRBJ2-1, with D tentatively TRBD1 (5 bases). The length of the CDR3 is 11 residues. Germline lookup yields CDR1 LGHDT and CDR2 YNNKEL (reference sequence). This CDR3 is CASSQGGMGLF. The CDR3 region has the DNA TGTGCCAGCAGCCAAGGGGGAATGGGGCTCTTC.

In this sample, this clonotype turned up a few times. The V and J genes are TRBV4-1 and TRBJ2-1; 10 bases line up with TRBD1. Unmatched junction bases numbered 2, after V lost 3 bases and J lost 0 bases. The length of the CDR3 is 16 residues. Germline V lookup: CDR1 MGHRA, CDR2 YSYEKL. The chain's CDR3 is CASSQGQGRSYNEQFF. For the CDR3, the DNA is TGCGCCAGCAGCCAGGGACAGGGGCGCTCCTACAATGAGCAGTTCTTC.

By frequency in the sample, this clonotype is medium-sized. The chain links TRBV27 to TRBJ2-7; 8 nucleotides align to TRBD2. The CDR3 runs to 16 residues. The germline V gene has CDR1 MNHEY and CDR2 SMNVEV (reference sequence). Trimming took 5 bases from V and 2 from J; bases not matched to a gene: 11. CDR3 sequence: CASSLDPGLGAYEQYF. The CDR3 DNA sequence: TGTGCCAGCAGTCTAGACCCGGGACTAGGGGCCTACGAGCAGTACTTC.

Details on this clonotype: This may be a read error, as it is one base from a much larger clone. This chain connects TRBV4-1 to TRBJ1-2; tentative D call: TRBD1 (6 bases). The CDR3 consists of 16 residues. Per the germline V gene, CDR1 is MGHRA and CDR2 is YSYEKL. Here the CDR3 reads CASSPPWGGTWNGYAF. The CDR3 DNA follows: TGCGCCAGCAGCCCGCCATGGGGGGGGACATGGAATGGCTACGCCTTC.

A word on this clonotype: Relative to the germline gene, one junction end is altered; a read error may explain this. This chain joins TRBV4-1 and TRBJ1-1; D is unresolved. In germline, CDR1 is MGHRA, CDR2 YSYEKL. CDR3 size: 12 residues. CDR3 sequence (DNA): TGCGCCAGCAGCTGGGTGGGAGGTGAAACTTTCTTT. It codes for CASSWVGGETFF.

The chain links TRBV6-5 to TRBJ1-6; 7 bases align to TRBD1. Per germline, CDR1 MNHEY and CDR2 SVGAGI. Losses at the gene ends were 5 bases for V and 3 bases for J; bases not matched to a gene: 4. This CDR3 contains 15 residues. Here the CDR3 DNA reads TGTGCCAGCAGTGAGACAGGGAACTATAATTCACCCCTCCACTTT. It is translated as CASSETGNYNSPLHF.

This clonotype was counted many times. This rearrangement joins TRBV13 to TRBJ2-7; perhaps TRBD2 as D (6 bases). V gave up 5 bases and J gave up 7 bases, with 18 bases separating them. This CDR3 spans 14 amino acids. Germline-derived CDR1 and CDR2 are PRHDT and FYEKMQ (reference sequence). DNA for the CDR3: TGTGCCAGCAGCAACCGGGACTCGACCTTGGAGCAGTACTTC. It codes for CASSNRDSTLEQYF.

Worth noting for this clonotype: Being one base from a much bigger clone, this may be a read error. The gene calls are TRBV6-1 and TRBJ2-7; the match to TRBD1 covers 9 bases. The length of the CDR3 is 14 residues. Germline values: CDR1 MNHNS, CDR2 SASEGT. V lost 9 bases, J lost 2 bases, and 8 bases stayed unmatched. The CDR3 protein is CASRKTGGPYEQYF. In DNA, the CDR3 is TGTGCCAGTCGCAAGACAGGGGGTCCCTACGAGCAGTACTTC.